This is a list of T cell receptor beta chains from one sample in a study of OX40 agonist ivuxolimab in advanced cancers. Using immunoSEQ multiplex PCR, the repertoire was profiled, and TCRdb retains in-frame clones only, with some absent. The sample lists about 83,000 clones, roughly 93% occurring once. Sequenced material: CD4+ or CD8+ T cells sorted from blood, taken in a trial of the OX40 agonist ivuxolimab. All receptors derive from an adult with an advanced solid tumor such as melanoma, head and neck, liver or kidney cancer. The CDR3 runs from the conserved cysteine through the conserved F or W. Fields, in order: V gene, CDR3 protein.

TRBV5-1 CASSFGTGNEKLFF
TRBV6-6 CASRTTGAPTGQPQHF
TRBV18 CASSPTQQGSNSPLHF
TRBV25-1 CASLSYAAGANVLTF
TRBV7-9 CASSLGFQSSWAWEQYF
TRBV6-6 CASKLGTGSYEQYF
TRBV18 CASSLGLATGELFF
TRBV30 CAWSVQVTETQYF
TRBV19 CASSKTATYEQYF
TRBV6-5 CASRGTGGSNQPQHF
TRBV9 CASSVGSLARETQYF
TRBV6-5 CASTRGVEAFF
TRBV7-9 CASSSGLGMSYGYTF
TRBV19 CASSIDRDTGELFF
TRBV30 CAWSYPDFGYTF
TRBV28 CASSRPGGYEQYF
TRBV27 CASSLTSGNYNEQFF
TRBV14 CASSQVAGEETQYF
TRBV18 CASSHKVNPNEKLFF
TRBV4-3 CASSQEGPRTGGQPQHF
TRBV6-5 CASSYSGRNTGELFF
TRBV29-1 CSARLRVDTQYF
TRBV5-8 CASSLPGLAGVNIQYF